This T cell receptor beta chain came from a study of radiotherapy plus CTLA-4 blockade in lung cancer. The table came from immunoSEQ multiplex PCR; TCRdb's copy has only in-frame clones and leaves some out. The table shows about 53,000 clones, with roughly 85% occurring only once. The CDR3 runs to 13 residues. From germline, CDR1 is MNHNY and CDR2 SVGAGI (reference sequence). V was clipped by 10 bases and J by 0 bases, with 10 bases between them. This sequence was found in a human donor with non-small cell lung cancer whose response to radiotherapy plus ipilimumab could not be evaluated. The input for sequencing was peripheral blood, taken from a patient treated with radiotherapy plus ipilimumab. This chain joins TRBV6-6 and TRBJ1-5, with TRBD1 as a possible D gene (6 bases). CDR3 residues: CATRTDSNQPQHF. In DNA form, the CDR3 reads TGTGCCACCAGGACAGATAGCAATCAGCCCCAGCATTTT.